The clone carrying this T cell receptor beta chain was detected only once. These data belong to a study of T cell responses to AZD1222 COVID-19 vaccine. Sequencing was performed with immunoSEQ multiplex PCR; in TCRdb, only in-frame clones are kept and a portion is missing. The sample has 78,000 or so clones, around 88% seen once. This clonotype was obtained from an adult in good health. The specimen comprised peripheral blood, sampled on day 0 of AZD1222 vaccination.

The CDR3: CASTQSQGSPDNYGYTF. DNA for the CDR3: TGTGCCAGCACTCAATCTCAGGGCTCCCCAGATAACTATGGCTACACCTTC. V is TRBV6-6 and J is TRBJ1-2; D possibly corresponds to TRBD1 (5 bases). CDR1 is MNHNY, CDR2 SVGAGI, per germline (reference sequence). Trimming shortened V by 7 bases and J by 1 base, and 22 bases separated the two germline ends. CDR3 length: 17 residues.